This record concerns one TCR beta chain sequence. Its antigen remains unknown. This sample stems from a study of lymphopenia after photon versus proton radiotherapy. Here immunoSEQ multiplex PCR was the method, and the copy in TCRdb shows in-frame clones only, minus some. The sample has roughly 150,000 clones, about nine tenths seen once. General study results and limits: Only patients who died were analyzed for survival; proton advantage is unproven. Oligoclonal CD8+ Temra expansion after nadir drove photon patients' diversity drop. Relative stability marked proton patients; photon patients lost diversity and naive cells. Post-nadir TCR diversity decline inversely tracked overall survival among those who died.

V trimming: 6 bases; J trimming: 5 bases; junction bases outside the gene matches: 6. Germline CDR1 is LNHDA and CDR2 is SQIVND (reference sequence). The CDR3 is made up of 14 amino acids. J is TRBJ1-5 and V is TRBV19; 8 nucleotides line up with TRBD1. The clonotype was recovered from a man aged 50-59 years with gastric cancer. Sample: peripheral blood, taken from a patient treated with photon-based radiotherapy. The CDR3: CASRNPGGDQPQHF. The CDR3 nucleotides are TGTGCCAGTAGAAATCCAGGGGGCGATCAGCCCCAGCATTTT.